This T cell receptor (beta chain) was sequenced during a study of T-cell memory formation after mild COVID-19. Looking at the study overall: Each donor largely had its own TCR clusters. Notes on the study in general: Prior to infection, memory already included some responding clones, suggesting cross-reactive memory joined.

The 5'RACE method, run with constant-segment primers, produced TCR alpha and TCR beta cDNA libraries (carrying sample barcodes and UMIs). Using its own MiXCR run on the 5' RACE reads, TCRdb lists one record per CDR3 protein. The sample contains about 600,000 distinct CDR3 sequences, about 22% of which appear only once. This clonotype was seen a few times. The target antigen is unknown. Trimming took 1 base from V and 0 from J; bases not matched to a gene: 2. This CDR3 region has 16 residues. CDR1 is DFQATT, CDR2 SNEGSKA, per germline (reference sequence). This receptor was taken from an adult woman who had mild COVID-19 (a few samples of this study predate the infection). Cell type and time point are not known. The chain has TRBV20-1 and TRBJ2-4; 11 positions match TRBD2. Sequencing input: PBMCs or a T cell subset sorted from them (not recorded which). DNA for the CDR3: TGCAGTGCTAGAGGGGGACTAGCGGTAGCCAAAAACATTCAGTACTTC. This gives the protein CSARGGLAVAKNIQYF.